This TCR beta chain is drawn from a study of T cells in Graves' hyperthyroidism and ophthalmopathy (dated by TCRdb to about 2019). Background on the whole study: Peripheral blood was collected at initial diagnosis, before any treatment. Whether ophthalmopathy could be predicted prospectively was tested in an independent validation cohort made up of 18 to 20 hyperthyroidism patients plus 17 patients who later progressed to ophthalmopathy. Once sampling was done, hyperthyroidism patients were given methimazole at a starting dose of 30 mg daily, whereas ophthalmopathy patients were given high-dose intravenous methylprednisolone. TCR Vbeta CDR3 sequencing of 120 to 150 peripheral blood samples (more than 40 ophthalmopathy, over 70 hyperthyroidism and roughly 17 progressor patients) is reported in the paper. The 100 or so discovery patients were randomly split 7:3 into training and test sets. A discovery cohort of about a hundred patients, 43 with Graves' ophthalmopathy and 55 to 60 with stable Graves' hyperthyroidism, was used to find distinguishing TCR V-J signatures. The study also compared thyroid tissue and blood T-cell repertoires from roughly six Graves' hyperthyroidism patients.

The research as a whole found: Sample size was not statistically predetermined, and investigators were not blinded to group allocation. In validation, the model predicted progression to ophthalmopathy a median of 6.5 months before onset, with about 70% sensitivity and just under 75% specificity. Most expanded thyroid clonotypes (frequency above 0.001) were also found in blood, which suggests that blood repertoires may mirror thyroid immune responses. Ophthalmopathy was separated from stable hyperthyroidism by a 13 V-J signature model, with 85% to 90% sensitivity and about 81% specificity obtained in cross-validation and 80%/75% obtained in testing.

The TCR beta CDR3 regions were amplified from RNA transcripts. The first round of RT-PCR for the TCR CDR3 was performed with the HTBI primer set and the Qiagen OneStep RT-PCR kit. A second multiplex PCR round built the libraries, followed by size selection and purification. Sequencing of the libraries was done on an Illumina HiSeq2000 using paired-end 100 bp reads. In the paper's pipeline: SOAPnuke was used to process the raw data, throwing out any read that contained adapters or uncalled bases, had a mean Phred below 15, or lacked an exact constant-primer or identifier match. High-quality paired reads were merged with COPE v1.2.5, and unique nucleotide sequences were defined as clonotypes. Clonotypes were aligned to IMGT TRBV, TRBD and TRBJ reference segments using MiTCR v1.1. The analysis included only V-J combinations with a frequency above 0.0001, which together covered 99% to 99.2% of the repertoires. The TCS score was defined as F50 (clonal expansion) divided by E x V (chaos), with BLOSUM62-based TCRdist calculated between CDR3 peptides within each V-J. Welch's t-statistics and random forest reduced 500 to 650 V-J features to 10 to 15, which were used in a naive Bayes classifier (R e1071). TCRdb trimmed the raw reads at Q25, called clones with MiXCR and kept productive beta chains. Under each unique CDR3 protein, matching rows form one entry showing the most common genes and DNA. The V and J calls come from TCRdb's annotation, not from the publication. The sample records about 360,000 distinct CDR3 sequences, 13% of which are singletons. Around 20% of the sample is in the top ten clones.

The hyperthyroidism patients were between 18 and 65 years old and newly diagnosed, with a disease duration of less than 2 months. Any patient with an uncontrolled infection, another autoimmune disease, pregnancy or lactation was excluded. Diagnoses were established on the basis of clinical symptoms, serum thyroxine and TRAb, thyroid ultrasound, and orbital computed tomography. Blood from progressor patients was collected at the time of first diagnosis with hyperthyroidism, before any ophthalmopathy symptoms had appeared. PBMCs were isolated from 7.5 to 10 ml of fresh peripheral blood by Ficoll-Paque density gradient centrifugation. Progressor patients were initially diagnosed with Graves' hyperthyroidism and developed ophthalmopathy during follow-up. Total RNA was extracted with Trizol reagent, and quality was checked on an Agilent 2100 Bioanalyzer. This clonotype turned up a few times. No cognate antigen has been identified for it. Base qualities are missing; no much larger clone stands one base away.

The clonotype originates from a young man with Graves' hyperthyroidism that later progressed to Graves' ophthalmopathy. The sequencing input was blood.

This receptor has the CDR3 CASSSRGGNSPLHF. The sequenced DNA: TGTGCCAGCAGCTCCAGGGGTGGCAATTCACCCCTCCACTTT. Here the chain combines TRBV7-9 and TRBJ1-6; the D gene is possibly TRBD1, with 6 bases matching. The CDR3 goes from the cysteine to the phenylalanine over 14 residues. Only the CDR3 portion is preserved as DNA: 42 bases, with reading frame beginning at the first base. V was cut back by 4 bases and J by 7 bases, leaving a gap of 11 bases between them. As encoded in the germline V gene (reference sequence), CDR1 is SEHNR while CDR2 is FQNEAQ.